The present T cell receptor beta chain was sequenced within a study of Ad26.COV2.S vaccination and SARS-CoV-2 variants. Across the study: Recipients of Ad26.COV2.S got it intramuscularly, once or twice 56 days apart.

Here immunoSEQ multiplex PCR was the method, and the copy in TCRdb shows in-frame clones only, minus some. The table lists 400,000 to 450,000 clones, more than 80% of them singletons. Treatment in this sample: 19 received Ad26.COV2.S at low or high dose, single or two shots; several received placebo; per-sample allocation not given. Material that was analyzed had been drawn on day 63 after the first vaccine or placebo injection. Trimming left V 5 bases short and J 6 bases short, with 14 bases between. The CDR3 consists of 14 residues. Germline-derived CDR1 and CDR2 are MNHEY and SMNVEV (reference sequence).

V is TRBV27 and J is TRBJ2-1; D not certain. This TCR derives from a person aged 18-60 years who received the Ad26.COV2.S COVID-19 vaccine or a placebo. The specimen was peripheral blood, collected in a trial of Ad26.COV2.S vaccine versus placebo. DNA for the CDR3: TGTGCCAGCAGTGTACTCTCCCCCTTCAATGAGCAGTTCTTC. This gives the protein CASSVLSPFNEQFF.